This record concerns one T cell receptor (beta chain) sequence. Its specificity is not known. Trimming removed 7 bases from V and 0 bases from J, with 11 bases in between. CDR1 and CDR2 (germline): MNHEY, SMNVEV (reference sequence). The CDR3 length is 14 residues. Method: immunoSEQ multiplex PCR; TCRdb's copy keeps in-frame clones and lacks some. The sample lists around 25,000 clones; roughly 69% were seen once. The source of the sample is a study of cytotoxic CD8 clonotypes in ibrutinib-treated CLL. Overall study context: The study included some 10 relapsed/refractory and roughly 15 treatment-naive patients; 17 to 18 had IGHV unmutated disease. Once treatment had gone on for a median of around 11 months, range 6 to 36, response samples were drawn.

General study findings and limits: A difference in sampling times existed between sustained-remission and progressing patients.

Sequenced here: PBMCs, sampled at disease progression, from a patient treated with ibrutinib. The J gene is TRBJ2-3, the V gene TRBV27, with D possibly TRBD1 on 6 matching bases. The sequence was obtained from a human donor with chronic lymphocytic leukemia. CDR3 coding DNA: TGTGCCAGCACCAGGACAGCCAGCACAGATACGCAGTATTTT. As protein: CASTRTASTDTQYF.